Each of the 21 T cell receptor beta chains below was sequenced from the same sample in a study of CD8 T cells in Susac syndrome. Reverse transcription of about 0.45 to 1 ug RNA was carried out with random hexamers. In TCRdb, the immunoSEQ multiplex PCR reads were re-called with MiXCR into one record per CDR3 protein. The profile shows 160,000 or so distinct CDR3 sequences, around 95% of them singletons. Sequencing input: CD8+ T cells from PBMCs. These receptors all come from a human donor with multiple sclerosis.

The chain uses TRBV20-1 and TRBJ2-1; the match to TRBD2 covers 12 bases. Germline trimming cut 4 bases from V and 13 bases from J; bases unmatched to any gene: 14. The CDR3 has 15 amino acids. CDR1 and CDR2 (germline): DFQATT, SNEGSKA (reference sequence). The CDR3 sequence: CSAKPLAGGRQDQFF. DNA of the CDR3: TGCAGTGCTAAACCACTAGCGGGGGGCCGACAAGATCAGTTCTTC.

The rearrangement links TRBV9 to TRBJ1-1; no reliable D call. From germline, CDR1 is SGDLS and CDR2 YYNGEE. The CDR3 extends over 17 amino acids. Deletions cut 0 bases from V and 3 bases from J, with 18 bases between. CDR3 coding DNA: TGTGCCAGCAGCGTAGCGCCGACACCCCGTCGTGACACTGAAGCTTTCTTT. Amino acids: CASSVAPTPRRDTEAFF.

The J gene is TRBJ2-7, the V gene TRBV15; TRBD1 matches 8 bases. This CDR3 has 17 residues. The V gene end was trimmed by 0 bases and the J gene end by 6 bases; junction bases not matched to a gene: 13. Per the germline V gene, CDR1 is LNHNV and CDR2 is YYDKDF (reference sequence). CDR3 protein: CATSRDRSGQGGGEQYF. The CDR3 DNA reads TGTGCCACCAGCAGAGATAGGTCCGGACAGGGTGGCGGCGAGCAGTACTTC.

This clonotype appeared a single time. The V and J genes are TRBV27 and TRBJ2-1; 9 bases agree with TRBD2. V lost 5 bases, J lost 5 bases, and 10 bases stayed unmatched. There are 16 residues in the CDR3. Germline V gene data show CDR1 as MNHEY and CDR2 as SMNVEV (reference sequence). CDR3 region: CASSPLSSGGNNEQFF. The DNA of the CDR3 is TGTGCCAGCAGTCCCCTGAGTAGCGGGGGAAACAATGAGCAGTTCTTC.

The CDR3 here is CATSASSGELFF. DNA of the CDR3: TGTGCCACCAGTGCGAGTTCCGGGGAGCTGTTTTTT. The J gene is TRBJ2-2, the V gene TRBV24-1, with D uncertain. Per the germline V gene, CDR1 is KGHDR and CDR2 is SFDVKD. Trimming took off 5 bases at V and 6 bases at J, with 6 bases between the two ends. The CDR3 length is 12 residues.

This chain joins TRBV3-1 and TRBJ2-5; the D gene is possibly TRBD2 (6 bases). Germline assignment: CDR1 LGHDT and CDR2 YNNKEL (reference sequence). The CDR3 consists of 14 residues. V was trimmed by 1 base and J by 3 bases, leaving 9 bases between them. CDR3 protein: CASSQALAKETQYF. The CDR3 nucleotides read TGTGCCAGCAGCCAAGCACTAGCTAAAGAGACCCAGTACTTC.

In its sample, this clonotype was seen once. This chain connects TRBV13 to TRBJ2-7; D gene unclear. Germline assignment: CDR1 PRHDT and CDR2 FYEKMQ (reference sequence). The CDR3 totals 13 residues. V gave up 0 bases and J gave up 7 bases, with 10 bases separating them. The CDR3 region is CASSLGRAMEQYF. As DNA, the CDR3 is TGTGCCAGCAGCTTAGGACGTGCGATGGAGCAGTACTTC.

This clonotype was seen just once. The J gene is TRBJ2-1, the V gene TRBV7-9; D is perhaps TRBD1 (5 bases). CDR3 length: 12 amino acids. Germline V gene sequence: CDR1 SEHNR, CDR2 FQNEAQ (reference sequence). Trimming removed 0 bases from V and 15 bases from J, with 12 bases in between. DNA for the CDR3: TGTGCCAGCAGCTTAGCGCGCAGGGAAGTGTTCTTC. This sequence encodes CASSLARREVFF. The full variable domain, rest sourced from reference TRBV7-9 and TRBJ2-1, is DTGVSQNPRHKITKRGQNVTFRCDPISEHNRLYWYRQTLGQGPEFLTYFQNEAQLEKSRLLSDRFSAERPKGSFSTLEIQRTEQGDSAMYLCASSLARREVFFGPGTRLTVL.

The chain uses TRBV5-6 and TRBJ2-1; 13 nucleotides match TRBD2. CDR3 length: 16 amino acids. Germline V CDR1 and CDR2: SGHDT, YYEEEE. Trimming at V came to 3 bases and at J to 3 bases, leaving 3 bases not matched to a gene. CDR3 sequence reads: CASSYGTSGIYNEQFF. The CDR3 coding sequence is TGTGCCAGCAGCTATGGGACTAGCGGGATCTACAATGAGCAGTTCTTC. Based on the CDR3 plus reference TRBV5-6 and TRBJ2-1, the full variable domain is DAGVTQSPTHLIKTRGQQVTLRCSPKSGHDTVSWYQQALGQGPQFIFQYYEEEERQRGNFPDRFSGHQFPNYSSELNVNALLLGDSALYLCASSYGTSGIYNEQFFGPGTRLTVL.

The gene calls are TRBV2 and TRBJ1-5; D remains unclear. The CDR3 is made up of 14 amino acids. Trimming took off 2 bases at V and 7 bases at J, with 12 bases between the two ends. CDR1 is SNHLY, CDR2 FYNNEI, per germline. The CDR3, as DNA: TGTGCCAGCAGTGAATCTCGGGGTGGGCAGCCCCAGCATTTT. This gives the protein CASSESRGGQPQHF.

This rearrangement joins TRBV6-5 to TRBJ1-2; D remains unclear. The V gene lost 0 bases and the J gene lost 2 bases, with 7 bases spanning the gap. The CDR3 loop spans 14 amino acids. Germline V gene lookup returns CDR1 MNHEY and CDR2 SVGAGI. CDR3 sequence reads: CASSYSEGNYGYTF. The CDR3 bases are TGTGCCAGCAGTTACTCGGAAGGAAACTATGGCTACACCTTC.

CDR3 DNA: TGCAGTGCTGTGCCCAGGGACCCCCAAGAGACCCAGTACTTC. Its protein product is CSAVPRDPQETQYF. V usage is TRBV20-1 and J usage is TRBJ2-5; possibly TRBD1 or TRBD2 for D (5 bases each). Germline assignment: CDR1 DFQATT and CDR2 SNEGSKA (reference sequence). The CDR3 is 14 amino acids. The V end lost 5 bases, the J end lost 1 base, and 14 bases lay between the germline ends.

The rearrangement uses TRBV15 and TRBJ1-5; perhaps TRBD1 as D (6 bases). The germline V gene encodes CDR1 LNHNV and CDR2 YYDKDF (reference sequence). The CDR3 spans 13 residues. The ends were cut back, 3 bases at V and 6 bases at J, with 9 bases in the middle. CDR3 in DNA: TGTGCCACCAGCAGTGGGGGGGCTCAGCCCCAGCATTTT. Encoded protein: CATSSGGAQPQHF.

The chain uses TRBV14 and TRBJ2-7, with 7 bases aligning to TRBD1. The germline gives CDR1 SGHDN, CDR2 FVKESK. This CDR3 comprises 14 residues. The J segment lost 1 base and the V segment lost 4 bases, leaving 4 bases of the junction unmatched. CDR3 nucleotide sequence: TGTGCCAGCAGCCTGACAGGGCATTCCTACGAGCAGTACTTC. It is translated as CASSLTGHSYEQYF. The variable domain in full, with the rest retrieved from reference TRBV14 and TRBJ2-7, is EAGVTQFPSHSVIEKGQTVTLRCDPISGHDNLYWYRRVMGKEIKFLLHFVKESKQDESGMPNNRFLAERTGGTYSTLKVQPAELEDSGVYFCASSLTGHSYEQYFGPGTRLTVT.

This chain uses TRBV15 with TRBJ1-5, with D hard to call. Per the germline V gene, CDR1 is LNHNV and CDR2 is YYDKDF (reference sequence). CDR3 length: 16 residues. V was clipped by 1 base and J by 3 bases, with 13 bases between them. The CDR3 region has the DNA TGTGCCACCAGCAGAGTTAGGGAAGTGAACAATCAGCCCCAGCATTTT. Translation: CATSRVREVNNQPQHF.

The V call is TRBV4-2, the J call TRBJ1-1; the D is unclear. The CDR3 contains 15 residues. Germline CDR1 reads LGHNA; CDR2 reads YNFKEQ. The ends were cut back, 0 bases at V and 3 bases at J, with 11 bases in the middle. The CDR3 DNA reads TGTGCCAGCAGCCAAGATCGGGGAAGGGACACTGAAGCTTTCTTT. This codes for CASSQDRGRDTEAFF.

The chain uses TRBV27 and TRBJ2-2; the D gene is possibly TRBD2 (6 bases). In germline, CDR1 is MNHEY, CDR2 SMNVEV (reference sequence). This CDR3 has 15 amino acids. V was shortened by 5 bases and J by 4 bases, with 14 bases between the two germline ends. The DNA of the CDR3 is TGTGCCAGCAGTCTCTGGGGTAGCGGCACCGGGGAGCTGTTTTTT. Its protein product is CASSLWGSGTGELFF.

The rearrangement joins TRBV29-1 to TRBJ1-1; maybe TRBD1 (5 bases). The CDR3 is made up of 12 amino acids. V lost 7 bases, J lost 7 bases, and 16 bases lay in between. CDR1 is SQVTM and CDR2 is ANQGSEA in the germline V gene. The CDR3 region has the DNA TGCAGCGCAGCCGGGGGGTACGGTGAAGCTTTCTTT. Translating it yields CSAAGGYGEAFF.

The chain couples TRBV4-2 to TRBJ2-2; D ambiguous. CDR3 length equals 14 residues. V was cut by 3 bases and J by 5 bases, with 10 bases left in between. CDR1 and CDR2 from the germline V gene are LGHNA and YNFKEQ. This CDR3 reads CASSHGYLTGELFF. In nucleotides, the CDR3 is TGTGCCAGCAGCCATGGGTACCTAACCGGGGAGCTGTTTTTT.

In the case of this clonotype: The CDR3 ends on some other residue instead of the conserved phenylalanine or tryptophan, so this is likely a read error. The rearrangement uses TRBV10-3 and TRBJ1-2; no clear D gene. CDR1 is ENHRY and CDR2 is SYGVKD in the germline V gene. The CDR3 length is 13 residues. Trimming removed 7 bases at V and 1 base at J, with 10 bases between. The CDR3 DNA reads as TGTGCCATCAATGGGCAGAGTAACTATGGCTACACCCTC. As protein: CAINGQSNYGYTL.

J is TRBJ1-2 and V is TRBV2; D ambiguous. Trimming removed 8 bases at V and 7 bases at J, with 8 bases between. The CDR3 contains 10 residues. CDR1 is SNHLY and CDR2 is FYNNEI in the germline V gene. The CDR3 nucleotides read TGTGCCAGCTACAAAGTTGGCTACACCTTC. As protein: CASYKVGYTF.